This T cell receptor (beta chain) stems from a study of OX40 agonist ivuxolimab in advanced cancers. Sequencing was performed with immunoSEQ multiplex PCR; in TCRdb, only in-frame clones are kept and a portion is missing. The sample includes under 65,000 clones, less than 95% of them seen just once. The CDR3 runs 15 residues. Deletions cut 0 bases from V and 1 base from J, with 9 bases between. The germline V gene has CDR1 MNHEY and CDR2 SVGAGI. The V and J genes are TRBV6-5 and TRBJ1-1, with a weak D call TRBD1 (6 bases). Sequencing used CD4+ or CD8+ T cells sorted from blood, obtained in a trial of the OX40 agonist ivuxolimab. The TCR was taken from an adult with an advanced solid tumor such as melanoma, head and neck, liver or kidney cancer. CDR3 residues: CASSYSNRANTEAFF. In nucleotides, the CDR3 is TGTGCCAGCAGTTACTCGAACAGGGCGAACACTGAAGCTTTCTTT.